This section outlines one T cell receptor beta chain sequence together with its context. The antigen is not known. Treatment given: roughly 11-day PBMC culture with coronavirus spike peptide pools or control peptides (ViraFEST assay). CD4+ T-cell collection from the unexposed donor predated the COVID-19 pandemic (2011-2018). The ViraFEST method relied on peptide pools to expand antigen-specific T cells, followed by TCR sequencing. These data come from a study of vaccination and CD4 T cells after COVID-19. Study-wide context: The stimulus for the cells was overlapping spike peptides derived from SARS-CoV-2, HCoV-NL63, HCoV-OC43 and HCoV-229E. Findings and limits, study-wide: Convalescent patients saw a median around 86% of their reactive clones show up only after vaccination.

With the Oncomine TCR Beta short-read assay, DNA from cultured CD4+ T cells was sequenced. The source of extracted genomic DNA was cultured CD4+ T cells. TCRdb passed the PCR reads through MiXCR, listing each CDR3 protein once. The table includes thousands of distinct CDR3 sequences, roughly 27% detected once. V lost 8 bases and J lost 5; bases outside the gene matches: 11. Looked up from germline, CDR1 is MDHEN and CDR2 is SYDVKM. The CDR3 consists of 15 residues. This clonotype was sampled from a human donor in good health. The chain couples TRBV28 to TRBJ2-2, with 7 bases identical to TRBD1. Input material: CD4+ T cells from blood, cultured in vitro. DNA of the CDR3: TGTGCCAGCCAACCCTTGACAGGGTGGACCGGGGAGCTGTTTTTT. Translated: CASQPLTGWTGELFF.